This TCR beta chain is drawn from a study of T cells in Graves' hyperthyroidism and ophthalmopathy. General study findings and limits: Blood also showed most of the thyroid clonotypes that were expanded above 0.001.

The CDR3 regions of TCR beta were amplified from RNA transcripts. First-round RT-PCR targeting the TCR CDR3 was performed with the HTBI primer set. TCRdb independently ran MiXCR on the multiplex PCR reads; one entry per CDR3 protein. This table holds about 96,000 distinct CDR3 sequences, 51% found once. Diagnoses were made from clinical symptoms, serum measures (thyroxine and TRAb), thyroid ultrasound and orbital computed tomography. Remarks on this clonotype: The target antigen is unknown.

Sequencing was carried out using blood. The sequence derives from a woman between 35 and 50 years old with Graves' hyperthyroidism.

CDR3 sequence reads: CSAASLAGVKYEQYF. The CDR3 DNA reads as TGCAGTGCTGCCAGCCTAGCGGGAGTGAAGTACGAGCAGTACTTC. This chain connects TRBV20-1 to TRBJ2-7; 10 bases align to TRBD2. CDR1 and CDR2 (germline): DFQATT, SNEGSKA (reference sequence). CDR3 length equals 15 residues. V was pared by 5 bases and J by 4 bases, with 11 bases of the junction left unmatched.